The table lists the clone carrying this T cell receptor beta chain with a few counts. The antigen remains undetermined. Germline V gene sequence: CDR1 ENHRY, CDR2 SYGVKD. The CDR3 spans 13 residues. The ends were cut back, 10 bases at V and 0 bases at J, with 12 bases in the middle. This record belongs to a study of OX40 agonist ivuxolimab in advanced cancers. Study at large: The patients got ivuxolimab, which is an agonistic anti-OX40 (CD134) antibody. Participants could have had prior anti-PD-1, anti-PD-L1 or anti-CTLA-4 therapy, and approximately 40% had some.

Study conclusions and caveats: At 0.1 to 3.0 mg/kg and by week 6, clonal expansion occurred in CD4+ and CD8+ blood T cells. Expanded clones were, on average, more numerous among CD8+ T cells than CD4+.

The protocol was immunoSEQ multiplex PCR, while the TCRdb copy is restricted to in-frame clones and leaves out a portion. The table records nearly 45,000 clones, more than 80% of them present only once. Sequences were derived from CD4+ or CD8+ T cells sorted from blood, sampled in a trial of the OX40 agonist ivuxolimab. The chain links TRBV10-3 to TRBJ2-5, with D tentatively TRBD1 (6 bases). The TCR was taken from an adult with an advanced solid tumor such as melanoma, head and neck, liver or kidney cancer. The CDR3 DNA sequence: TGTGCCACCCACAGGGACCACCAAGAGACCCAGTACTTC. Translation gives CATHRDHQETQYF.